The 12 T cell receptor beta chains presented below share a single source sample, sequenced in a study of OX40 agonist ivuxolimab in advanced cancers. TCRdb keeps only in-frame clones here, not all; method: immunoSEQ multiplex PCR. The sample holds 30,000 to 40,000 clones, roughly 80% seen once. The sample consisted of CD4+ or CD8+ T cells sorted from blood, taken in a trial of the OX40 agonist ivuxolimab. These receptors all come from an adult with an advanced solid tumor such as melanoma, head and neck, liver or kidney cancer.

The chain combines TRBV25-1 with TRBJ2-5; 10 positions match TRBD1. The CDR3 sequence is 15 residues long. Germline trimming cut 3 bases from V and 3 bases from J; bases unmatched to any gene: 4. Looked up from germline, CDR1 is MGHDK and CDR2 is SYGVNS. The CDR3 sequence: CASSESGQGKETQYF. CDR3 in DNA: TGTGCCAGCAGTGAGTCGGGACAGGGGAAAGAGACCCAGTACTTC.

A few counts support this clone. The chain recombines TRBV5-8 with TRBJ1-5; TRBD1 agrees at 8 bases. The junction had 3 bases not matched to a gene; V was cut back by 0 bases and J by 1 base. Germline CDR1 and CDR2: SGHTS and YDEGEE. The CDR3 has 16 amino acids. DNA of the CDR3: TGTGCCAGCAGCTTGGAGCAGGGGGCGAGCAATCAGCCCCAGCATTTT. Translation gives CASSLEQGASNQPQHF.

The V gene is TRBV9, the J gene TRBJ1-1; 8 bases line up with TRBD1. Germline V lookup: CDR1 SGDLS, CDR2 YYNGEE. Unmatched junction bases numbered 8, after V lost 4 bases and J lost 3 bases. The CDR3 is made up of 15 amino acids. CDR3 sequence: CASSPRTGTYTEAFF. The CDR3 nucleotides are TGTGCCAGCAGCCCCCGGACAGGGACATACACTGAAGCTTTCTTT. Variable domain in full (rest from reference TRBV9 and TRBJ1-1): DSGVTQTPKHLITATGQRVTLRCSPRSGDLSVYWYQQSLDQGLQFLIQYYNGEERAKGNILERFSAQQFPDLHSELNLSSLELGDSALYFCASSPRTGTYTEAFFGQGTRLTVV.

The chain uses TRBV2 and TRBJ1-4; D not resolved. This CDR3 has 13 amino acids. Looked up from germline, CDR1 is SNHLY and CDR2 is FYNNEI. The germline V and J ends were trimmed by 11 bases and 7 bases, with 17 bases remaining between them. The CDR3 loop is CAGQRASGEKLFF. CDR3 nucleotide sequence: TGTGCCGGCCAAAGGGCGTCGGGTGAAAAACTGTTTTTT.

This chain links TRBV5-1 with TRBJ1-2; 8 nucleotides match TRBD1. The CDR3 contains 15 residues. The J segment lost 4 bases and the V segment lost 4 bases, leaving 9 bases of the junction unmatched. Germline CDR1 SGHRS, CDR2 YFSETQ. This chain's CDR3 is CASSTSGGAGYGYTF. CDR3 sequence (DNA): TGCGCCAGCAGCACCTCAGGGGGCGCGGGCTATGGCTACACCTTC. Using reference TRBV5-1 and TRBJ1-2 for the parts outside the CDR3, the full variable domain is KAGVTQTPRYLIKTRGQQVTLSCSPISGHRSVSWYQQTPGQGLQFLFEYFSETQRNKGNFPGRFSGRQFSNSRSEMNVSTLELGDSALYLCASSTSGGAGYGYTFGSGTRLTVV.

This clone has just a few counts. CDR3 protein: CASSLEGRGEQYF. For the CDR3, the DNA is TGTGCCAGCAGCTTAGAAGGCAGGGGCGAGCAGTACTTC. The genes are TRBV7-8 and TRBJ2-7; the D gene is possibly TRBD1 (6 bases). Trimming shortened V by 1 base and J by 6 bases, and 10 bases separated the two germline ends. The germline V gene encodes CDR1 SGHVS and CDR2 FQNEAQ. This CDR3 comprises 13 residues.

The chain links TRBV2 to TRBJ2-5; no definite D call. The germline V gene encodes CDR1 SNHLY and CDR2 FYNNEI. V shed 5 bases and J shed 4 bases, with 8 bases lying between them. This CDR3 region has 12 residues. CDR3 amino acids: CASSPHGETQYF. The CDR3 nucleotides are TGTGCCAGCAGTCCCCATGGAGAGACCCAGTACTTC.

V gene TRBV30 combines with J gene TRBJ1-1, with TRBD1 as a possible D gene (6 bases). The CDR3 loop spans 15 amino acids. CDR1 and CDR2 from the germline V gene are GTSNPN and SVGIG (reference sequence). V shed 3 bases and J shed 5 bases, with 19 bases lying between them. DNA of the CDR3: TGTGCCTGGAGGCCAACAGGGCGGGGTGGTACTGAAGCTTTCTTT. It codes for CAWRPTGRGGTEAFF.

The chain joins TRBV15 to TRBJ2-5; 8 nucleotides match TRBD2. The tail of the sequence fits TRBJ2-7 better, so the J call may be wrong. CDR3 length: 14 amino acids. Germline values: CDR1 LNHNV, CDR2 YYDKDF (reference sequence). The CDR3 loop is CATRGSGRPHEQYF. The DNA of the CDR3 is TGTGCCACCAGAGGCAGCGGGAGACCCCACGAGCAGTACTTC.

CDR3 DNA sequence: TGCGCCAGCAGCCATGACAGGGGGACAGATACGCAGTATTTT. Protein sequence: CASSHDRGTDTQYF. The chain employs TRBV5-1 and TRBJ2-3; 9 nucleotides agree with TRBD1. V was pared by 4 bases and J by 3 bases, with 3 bases of the junction left unmatched. Germline lookup yields CDR1 SGHRS and CDR2 YFSETQ. The CDR3 consists of 14 residues.

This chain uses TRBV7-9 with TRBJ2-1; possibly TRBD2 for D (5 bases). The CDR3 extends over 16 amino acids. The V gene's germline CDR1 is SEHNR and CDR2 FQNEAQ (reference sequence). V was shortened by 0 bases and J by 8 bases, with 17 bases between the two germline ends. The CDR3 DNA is TGTGCCAGCAGCTTAGCACGGTCGTCTGCGGACTATGAGCAGTTCTTC. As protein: CASSLARSSADYEQFF.

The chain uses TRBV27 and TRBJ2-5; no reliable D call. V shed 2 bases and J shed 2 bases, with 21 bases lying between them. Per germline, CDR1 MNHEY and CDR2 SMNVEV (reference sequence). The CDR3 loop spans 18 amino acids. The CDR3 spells CASSLTPSSYTLQETQYF. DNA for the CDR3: TGTGCCAGCAGTTTAACCCCCTCGAGCTACACCCTACAAGAGACCCAGTACTTC.